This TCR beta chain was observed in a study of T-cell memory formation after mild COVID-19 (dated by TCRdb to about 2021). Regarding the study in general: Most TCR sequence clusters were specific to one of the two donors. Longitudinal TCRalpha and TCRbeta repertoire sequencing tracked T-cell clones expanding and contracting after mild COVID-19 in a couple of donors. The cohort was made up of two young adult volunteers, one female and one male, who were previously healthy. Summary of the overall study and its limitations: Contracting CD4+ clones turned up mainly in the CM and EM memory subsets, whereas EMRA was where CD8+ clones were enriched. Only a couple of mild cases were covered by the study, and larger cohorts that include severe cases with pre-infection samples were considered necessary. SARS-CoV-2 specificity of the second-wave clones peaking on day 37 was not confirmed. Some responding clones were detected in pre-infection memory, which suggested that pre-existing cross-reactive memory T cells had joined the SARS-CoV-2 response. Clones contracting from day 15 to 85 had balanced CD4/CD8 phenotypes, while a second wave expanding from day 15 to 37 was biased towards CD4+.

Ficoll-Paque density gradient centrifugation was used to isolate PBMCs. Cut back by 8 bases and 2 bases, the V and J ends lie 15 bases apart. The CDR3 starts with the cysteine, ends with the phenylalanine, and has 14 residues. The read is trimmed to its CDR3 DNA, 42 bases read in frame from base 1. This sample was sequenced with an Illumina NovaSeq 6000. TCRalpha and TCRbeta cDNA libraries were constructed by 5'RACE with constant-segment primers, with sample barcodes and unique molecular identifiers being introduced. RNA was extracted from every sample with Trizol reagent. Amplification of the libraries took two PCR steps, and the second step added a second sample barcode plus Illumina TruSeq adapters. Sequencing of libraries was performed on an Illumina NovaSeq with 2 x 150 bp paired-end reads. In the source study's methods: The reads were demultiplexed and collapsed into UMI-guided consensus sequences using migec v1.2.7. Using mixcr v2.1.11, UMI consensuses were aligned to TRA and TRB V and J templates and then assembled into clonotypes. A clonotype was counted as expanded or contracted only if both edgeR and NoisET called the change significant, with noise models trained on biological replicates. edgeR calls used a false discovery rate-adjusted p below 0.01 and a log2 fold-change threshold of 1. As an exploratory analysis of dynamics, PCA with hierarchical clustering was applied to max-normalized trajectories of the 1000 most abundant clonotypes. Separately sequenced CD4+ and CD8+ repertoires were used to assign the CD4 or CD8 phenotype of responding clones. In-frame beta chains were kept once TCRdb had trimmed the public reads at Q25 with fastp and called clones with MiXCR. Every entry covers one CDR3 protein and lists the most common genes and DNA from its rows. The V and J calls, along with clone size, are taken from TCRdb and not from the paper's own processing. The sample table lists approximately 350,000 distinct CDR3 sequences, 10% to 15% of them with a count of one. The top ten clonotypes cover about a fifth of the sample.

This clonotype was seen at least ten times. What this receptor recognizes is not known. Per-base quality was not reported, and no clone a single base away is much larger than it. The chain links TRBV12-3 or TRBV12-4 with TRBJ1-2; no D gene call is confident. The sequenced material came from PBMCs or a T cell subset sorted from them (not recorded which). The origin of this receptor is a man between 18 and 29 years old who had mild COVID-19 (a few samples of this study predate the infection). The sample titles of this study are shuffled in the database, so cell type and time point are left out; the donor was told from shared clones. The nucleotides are TGTGCCAGCGGCTGGTCACTCCAAAACTATGGCTACACCTTC. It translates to CASGWSLQNYGYTF.